The clone carrying this T cell receptor (beta chain) was seen a few times. Its antigen remains unknown. This CDR3 is 13 amino acids long. V dropped 7 bases and J dropped 5 bases, with 15 bases sitting between them. Looked up from germline, CDR1 is DFQATT and CDR2 is SNEGSKA (reference sequence). This record belongs to a study of blood T cells in healthy people across ages. Study-level results: Aged donors had fewer naive CD4+ cells and lower diversity than long-lived donors.

It was with a sample-barcoded 5' primer and a J-beta primer mix that a second PCR of roughly 6 to 11 cycles was run. TCRdb called the 5' RACE reads again in MiXCR, with one record for every CDR3 protein. Among more than 1,000,000 distinct CDR3 sequences, about 23% were seen once, and the ten largest hold around 0.75%. This sample also belongs to another study, concerning T cells of mothers and their children. That source adds: Six or seven children and their three healthy Caucasian mothers were the donors. Researchers found no T cell clones that were persistent and microchimeric.

The sample was blood. The V call is TRBV20-1, the J call TRBJ2-4; a possible D gene is TRBD2 (6 bases). The receptor's source is a girl aged 2-15 years in good health. The CDR3 is CSGRRDFENIQYF. The CDR3, as DNA: TGCAGTGGGAGAAGGGACTTCGAAAACATTCAGTACTTC.